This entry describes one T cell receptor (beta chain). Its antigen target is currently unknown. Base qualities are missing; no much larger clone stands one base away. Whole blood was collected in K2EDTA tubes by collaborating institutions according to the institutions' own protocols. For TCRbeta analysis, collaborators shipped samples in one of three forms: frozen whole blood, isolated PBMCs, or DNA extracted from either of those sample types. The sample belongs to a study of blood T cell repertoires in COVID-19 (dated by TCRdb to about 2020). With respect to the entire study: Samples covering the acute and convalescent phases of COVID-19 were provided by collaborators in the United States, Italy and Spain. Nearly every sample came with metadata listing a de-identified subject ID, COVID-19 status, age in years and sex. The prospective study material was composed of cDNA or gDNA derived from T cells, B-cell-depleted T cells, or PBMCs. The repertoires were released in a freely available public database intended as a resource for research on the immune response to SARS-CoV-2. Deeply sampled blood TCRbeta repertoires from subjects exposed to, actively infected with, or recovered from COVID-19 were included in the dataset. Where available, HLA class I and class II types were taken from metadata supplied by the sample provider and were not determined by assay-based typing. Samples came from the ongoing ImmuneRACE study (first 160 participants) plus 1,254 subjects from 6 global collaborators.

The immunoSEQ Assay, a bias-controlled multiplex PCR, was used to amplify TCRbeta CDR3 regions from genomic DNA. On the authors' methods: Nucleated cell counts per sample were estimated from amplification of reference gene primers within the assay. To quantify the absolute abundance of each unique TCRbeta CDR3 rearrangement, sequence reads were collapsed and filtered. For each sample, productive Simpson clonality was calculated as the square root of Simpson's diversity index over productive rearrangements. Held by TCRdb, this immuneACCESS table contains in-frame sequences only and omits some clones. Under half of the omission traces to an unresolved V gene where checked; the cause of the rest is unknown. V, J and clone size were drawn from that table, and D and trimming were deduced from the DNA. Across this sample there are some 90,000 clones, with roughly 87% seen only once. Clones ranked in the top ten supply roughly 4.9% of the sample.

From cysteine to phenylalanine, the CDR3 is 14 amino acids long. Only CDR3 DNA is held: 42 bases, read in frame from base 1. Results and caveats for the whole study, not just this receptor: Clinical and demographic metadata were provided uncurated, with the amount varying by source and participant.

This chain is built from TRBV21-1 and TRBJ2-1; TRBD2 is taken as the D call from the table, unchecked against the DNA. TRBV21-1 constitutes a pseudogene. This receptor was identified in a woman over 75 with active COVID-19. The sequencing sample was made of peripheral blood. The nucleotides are TGTGCCAGCAGCAAAGCCGGTAGCGGGAATGAGCAGTTCTTC. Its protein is CASSKAGSGNEQFF.